A selection of T cell receptor beta chains follows, all from one sample in a study of CD8 T cells in ankylosing spondylitis. TCRdb independently ran MiXCR on the 5' RACE reads; one entry per CDR3 protein. The sample records more than 500,000 distinct CDR3 sequences, less than 6% being singletons. The specimen sequenced was blood, either unsorted or a sorted T cell fraction (not recorded which). The receptors originated from a male donor with ankylosing spondylitis. CDR3s include the opening cysteine and the closing phenylalanine or tryptophan. A D gene is named only where the DNA matches it firmly. Part of the rows lack a size; the others show once, few, many or a class for expanded clones.

TRBV5-1	NA	NA	TRBJ2-6	TGCGCCAGCAGCTTGGACTTACAGCTTAGCTTCTCTGGGGCCAACGTCCTGACTTTC	CASSLDLQLSFSGANVLTF
TRBV6-4	many	NA	TRBJ1-2	TGTGCCAGCAGTGAACAACCTGGACAGTCAACTTATGGCTACACCTTC	CASSEQPGQSTYGYTF
TRBV7-2	many	NA	TRBJ2-7	TGTGCCAGCAGCTTAGCCGTTAGCGTCACCTACGAGCAGTACTTC	CASSLAVSVTYEQYF
TRBV7-8	many	NA	TRBJ2-5	TGTGCCAGCAGCTTAACTGGGCCGACCCAAGAGACCCAGTACTTC	CASSLTGPTQETQYF
TRBV5-1	few	NA	TRBJ1-3	TGCGCCAGCAGCTCCAGGGAGGCGGGAGGAAACACCATATATTTT	CASSSREAGGNTIYF
TRBV12-3/TRBV12-4	many	TRBD1	TRBJ2-1	TGTGCCAGCAGTAACCGGGACAGGGGGCCGGATGAGCAGTTCTTC	CASSNRDRGPDEQFF
TRBV20-1	NA	TRBD1	TRBJ1-2	TGCAGTGCTAGAGGCGCGGGACAGAGTAACTATGGCTACACCTTC	CSARGAGQSNYGYTF
TRBV12-3/TRBV12-4	many	NA	TRBJ1-2	TGTGCCAGCAGCCCCCCCAACCCGCAGATCTATGGCTACACCTTC	CASSPPNPQIYGYTF
TRBV20-1	many	NA	TRBJ2-1	TGCAGTGCTGCCGGGAACTACAATGAGCAGTTCTTC	CSAAGNYNEQFF
TRBV4-3	few	TRBD2	TRBJ2-1	TGCGCCAGCAGCCACCTTGCGGGGGGGCCTAGGGGTGAGCAGTTCTTC	CASSHLAGGPRGEQFF
TRBV18	many	NA	TRBJ2-3	TGTGCCAGCTCACCAAGGTGGGCTGGCACAGATACGCAGTATTTT	CASSPRWAGTDTQYF
TRBV6-2/TRBV6-3	few	NA	TRBJ2-5	TGTGCCAGCAGTGACCTCGAAGAGACCCAGTACTTC	CASSDLEETQYF
TRBV20-1	many	NA	TRBJ1-5	TGCAGTGCGTATTTGCCCCTGATGGATCAGCCCCAGCATTTT	CSAYLPLMDQPQHF
TRBV28	NA	TRBD2	TRBJ2-7	TGTGCCAGCAGTTTCGGGGGGGCGCAGACCTACGAGCAGTACTTC	CASSFGGAQTYEQYF
TRBV5-4	many	NA	TRBJ1-5	TGTGCCAGCAGCTCTCAGGGGAACGTAAAACTTTCTGGGCGCAATCAGCCCCAGCATTTT	CASSSQGNVKLSGRNQPQHF
TRBV4-1	many	NA	TRBJ1-5	TGCGCCAGCAGCCAATACAGGGATAGCAATCAGCCCCAGCATTTT	CASSQYRDSNQPQHF
TRBV11-2	few	NA	TRBJ2-3	TGTGCCAGCAACCGCCCAGGGACAGATACGCAGTATTTT	CASNRPGTDTQYF
TRBV5-6	many	TRBD1	TRBJ2-2	TGTGCCAGCAGCCCCGATCAGGGGGTATACGGGGAGCTGTTTTTT	CASSPDQGVYGELFF
TRBV29-1	many	NA	TRBJ2-7	TGCAGCGTTGAAGAAGGTTCGGTGGGGCTCGAGCAGTACTTC	CSVEEGSVGLEQYF
TRBV20-1	many	NA	TRBJ2-3	TGCAGTGCTAGAGACTTAGGGGCCAGCGGTACGCAGTATTTT	CSARDLGASGTQYF
TRBV4-3	many	TRBD2	TRBJ2-7	TGCGCCAGCAGCCAAGATAGCGGGGGGTGGCTCTACGAGCAGTACTTC	CASSQDSGGWLYEQYF
TRBV28	NA	TRBD1	TRBJ2-7	TGTGCCAGCAGTTTAGGGGGAGACAGGGTCTACGAGCAGTACTTC	CASSLGGDRVYEQYF
TRBV6-2/TRBV6-3	NA	NA	TRBJ2-3	TGTGCCAGCAGTTATGGGACGGAAAGCACAGATACGCAGTATTTT	CASSYGTESTDTQYF